This entry lists 16 T cell receptor beta chains sequenced from one sample in a study of T cells in Graves' hyperthyroidism and ophthalmopathy. RNA transcripts yielded amplified TCR beta CDR3 regions. TCR CDR3 regions were first amplified by RT-PCR with HTBI primers. From the multiplex PCR reads, TCRdb called clonotypes with MiXCR, one entry per CDR3 protein. The sample lists 300,000 to 450,000 distinct CDR3 sequences, roughly 14% occurring once. Sample: blood. These receptors were collected from a man between 25 and 39 years old with Graves' hyperthyroidism that later progressed to Graves' ophthalmopathy.

This clonotype was seen at least ten times. This chain uses TRBV6-1 with TRBJ2-3; 9 nucleotides align to TRBD1. V lost 5 bases, J lost 0 bases, and 12 bases stayed unmatched. This CDR3 contains 18 residues. Per the germline V gene, CDR1 is MNHNS and CDR2 is SASEGT. The CDR3: CASSPGTGPWVSTDTQYF. In DNA form, the CDR3 reads TGTGCCAGCAGTCCCGGGACAGGGCCCTGGGTGAGCACAGATACGCAGTATTTT.

This clonotype was detected many times. The J gene is TRBJ2-7, the V gene TRBV9, with 8 bases identical to TRBD1. Germline V gene data show CDR1 as SGDLS and CDR2 as YYNGEE. The V and J ends lost 0 bases and 3 bases, in that order; junction bases with no gene match: 5. The CDR3 length is 15 residues. CDR3 region: CASSVGGQGSYEQYF. In nucleotides, the CDR3 is TGTGCCAGCAGCGTAGGTGGACAGGGCAGCTACGAGCAGTACTTC.

This clonotype was counted a few times. The V gene is TRBV19, the J gene TRBJ2-3; D not resolved. Trimming stripped 7 bases from V and 0 bases from J, with 11 bases between. Germline loops: CDR1 LNHDA, CDR2 SQIVND (reference sequence). CDR3 length: 14 amino acids. This chain's CDR3 is CASKKLSSTDTQYF. For the CDR3, the DNA is TGTGCCAGTAAAAAACTTTCTAGCACAGATACGCAGTATTTT.

As regards this clonotype: A much larger clone sits a single nucleotide away, making a read error possible. The chain links TRBV28 to TRBJ1-5; the match to TRBD1 covers 7 bases. Germline CDR1 is MDHEN and CDR2 is SYDVKM. This CDR3 region has 18 residues. CDR3 region: CASSLRGRGEYSNQPRHF. Written as DNA, the CDR3 is TGTGCCAGCAGTTTAAGGGGCAGGGGGGAATATAGCAATCAGCCCCGGCATTTT.

Worth noting for this clonotype: The CDR3 does not end in the conserved phenylalanine or tryptophan, so this is likely a read error. CDR3 coding DNA: TGTGCCAGCAGTGTTGGGAACTACGAGCAGTACCTC. Translated: CASSVGNYEQYL. V gene TRBV2 combines with J gene TRBJ2-7; D uncertain. This CDR3 comprises 12 residues. V was trimmed by 4 bases and J by 3 bases, leaving 7 bases between them. Germline-derived CDR1 and CDR2 are SNHLY and FYNNEI.

Many counts were recorded for this clonotype. V and J are TRBV29-1 and TRBJ2-7; TRBD1 might be the D (5 bases). Germline assignment: CDR1 SQVTM and CDR2 ANQGSEA. The CDR3 runs 13 residues. V gave up 7 bases and J gave up 4 bases, with 17 bases separating them. In nucleotides, the CDR3 is TGCAGCGGGGCTGCGGACAAGGGGTACGAGCAGTACTTC. It yields the protein CSGAADKGYEQYF.

The CDR3 nucleotides are TGCGCCAGCAGCCCTCAGGAGTACCAAGAGACCCAGTACTTC. Residues: CASSPQEYQETQYF. The V call is TRBV5-1, the J call TRBJ2-5, with D unresolved. Germline CDR1 SGHRS, CDR2 YFSETQ. V lost 4 bases, J lost 0 bases, and 10 bases lay in between. CDR3 length: 14 residues.

This clonotype was counted many times. This may stem from a read error, because a much larger clone lies one nucleotide away. This chain joins TRBV7-9 and TRBJ2-7; D remains unclear. The V and J ends lost 2 bases and 4 bases respectively, with 3 bases between them. This CDR3 spans 11 amino acids. CDR1 and CDR2 (germline): SEHNR, FQNEAQ (reference sequence). This chain's CDR3 is CASSLQYEQYF. As DNA, the CDR3 is TGTGCCAGCAGCTTACAGTACGAGCAGTACTTC. The full variable domain, in which reference TRBV7-9 and TRBJ2-7 provide the parts outside the CDR3, is DTGVSQNPRHKITKRGQNVTFRCDPISEHNRLYWYRQTLGQGPEFLTYFQNEAQLEKSRLLSDRFSAERPKGSFSTLEIQRTEQGDSAMYLCASSLQYEQYFGPGTRLTVT.

The V gene is TRBV30, the J gene TRBJ2-1, with 9 bases matching TRBD2. V lost 0 bases, J lost 7 bases, and 7 bases stayed unmatched. Germline CDR1 is GTSNPN and CDR2 is SVGIG (reference sequence). The length of the CDR3 is 15 residues. CDR3 sequence (DNA): TGTGCCTGGAGTGTAGGAGCGGGGGGCTGGAATGAGCAGTTCTTC. This codes for CAWSVGAGGWNEQFF.

V usage is TRBV5-4 and J usage is TRBJ1-1; the D is unclear. CDR3 length: 14 amino acids. The V gene lost 4 bases and the J gene lost 4 bases, with 14 bases spanning the gap. Germline V lookup: CDR1 SGHNT, CDR2 YYREEE (reference sequence). The CDR3 DNA reads as TGTGCCAGCAGCCGCCGAGACTCCCTCACTGAAGCTTTCTTT. Its protein product is CASSRRDSLTEAFF.

This clonotype was picked up many times. V usage is TRBV20-1 and J usage is TRBJ2-5; 7 bases map to TRBD1. After removal of 0 bases from V and 4 bases from J, the junction contained 8 bases not matched to a gene. The CDR3 length is 15 residues. The germline V gene has CDR1 DFQATT and CDR2 SNEGSKA (reference sequence). The DNA for the CDR3 is TGCAGTGCTAGAGATGGATCCCGACAGGGAGAGACCCAGTACTTC. Its protein product is CSARDGSRQGETQYF.

At least ten counts were recorded for this clonotype. The V call is TRBV11-3, the J call TRBJ1-3; 8 bases match TRBD1. CDR1 and CDR2 from the germline V gene are SGHNT and YENEEA. Unmatched junction bases numbered 3, after V lost 2 bases and J lost 3 bases. This CDR3 comprises 15 residues. The CDR3 region is CASSLQGAFGNTIYF. The CDR3 coding sequence is TGTGCCAGCAGCTTACAGGGGGCTTTTGGAAACACCATATATTTT. The full variable domain, in which reference TRBV11-3 and TRBJ1-3 provide the parts outside the CDR3, is EAGVVQSPRYKIIEKKQPVAFWCNPISGHNTLYWYLQNLGQGPELLIRYENEEAVDDSQLPKDRFSAERLKGVDSTLKIQPAELGDSAVYLCASSLQGAFGNTIYFGEGSWLTVV.

The chain has TRBV28 and TRBJ1-1, with D possibly matching TRBD1 (5 bases). There are 13 residues in the CDR3. V lost 5 bases to trimming and J lost 0 bases, with 7 bases between them. Germline V gene lookup returns CDR1 MDHEN and CDR2 SYDVKM. Here the CDR3 DNA reads TGTGCCAGCAGTAAGGGGATGAACACTGAAGCTTTCTTT. It is translated as CASSKGMNTEAFF.

This clonotype was picked up a small number of times. The CDR3 DNA follows: TGTGCCAGCAGTTACACGCTAGGGGACCAAGAGACCCAGTACTTC. Translation: CASSYTLGDQETQYF. The V call is TRBV6-5, the J call TRBJ2-5; a weak D match, TRBD1 (5 bases). V was clipped by 2 bases and J by 0 bases, with 10 bases between them. Germline CDR1 MNHEY, CDR2 SVGAGI. The CDR3 has 15 amino acids.

This clonotype appeared many times. The chain combines TRBV3-1 with TRBJ1-4, with D possibly TRBD1 on 5 matching bases. CDR3 size: 15 residues. The germline V gene encodes CDR1 LGHDT and CDR2 YNNKEL (reference sequence). Trimming stripped 0 bases from V and 8 bases from J, with 13 bases between. The CDR3 coding sequence is TGTGCCAGCAGCCAAGATGGGGGGGAATGGGAAAAACTGTTTTTT. Amino acid sequence: CASSQDGGEWEKLFF.

The J gene is TRBJ2-7, the V gene TRBV20-1, with 10 bases matching TRBD1. Looked up from germline, CDR1 is DFQATT and CDR2 is SNEGSKA (reference sequence). This CDR3 is built from 15 residues. Trimming removed 1 base from V and 4 bases from J; junction bases left unmatched: 7. The CDR3 DNA sequence: TGCAGTGCTAGAGGGGTAGGGACAGGGGTGTACGAGCAGTACTTC. As protein: CSARGVGTGVYEQYF.